The 8 T cell receptor beta chains listed next were all sequenced from one sample in a study of cytomegalovirus exposure and HLA in healthy donors (dated by TCRdb to the late 2010s). The library came from the immunoSEQ multiplex PCR assay. For the multiplex PCR, a mixture combining 60 forward primers for TCR Vbeta segments and 13 reverse primers for TCR Jbeta segments was used. TCRdb holds this immuneACCESS table with in-frame rearrangements only. Some clones are missing; in checked studies, unresolved V genes explain under half, and the rest has no known cause. This sample is represented by 150,000 to 200,000 clones; more than 70% of them were singletons. The ten largest clonotypes hold about 7.7% of the sample. The sample was PBMCs. These receptors were collected from a woman between 40 and 55 years old in good health and CMV-seropositive.

The rearrangement uses TRBV7-9 and TRBJ2-2; 8 bases align to TRBD2. The V gene's germline CDR1 is SEHNR and CDR2 FQNEAQ (reference sequence). V gave up 5 bases and J gave up 3 bases; unmatched junction bases: 14. The CDR3 has 18 amino acids. The CDR3 loop reads CASSAPGLVTGDTGELFF. The CDR3 region has the DNA TGTGCCAGCAGCGCCCCGGGACTAGTTACGGGGGACACCGGGGAGCTGTTTTTT.

This chain uses TRBV6-1 with TRBJ2-6; maybe TRBD1 (5 bases). The V end lost 7 bases, the J end lost 0 bases, and 7 bases lay between the germline ends. This CDR3 has 14 amino acids. Germline-derived CDR1 and CDR2 are MNHNS and SASEGT. This chain's CDR3 is CASTTASGANVLTF. The CDR3 DNA sequence: TGTGCCAGCACGACAGCCTCTGGGGCCAACGTCCTGACTTTC.

A remark on this clone: Mismatch with germline at one junction end may stem from a read error. V gene TRBV6-5 combines with J gene TRBJ1-4; D not resolved. This CDR3 has 12 amino acids. Germline V gene data show CDR1 as MNHEY and CDR2 as SVGAGI. This chain's CDR3 is CASSQPNEKLFF. The CDR3 DNA sequence: TGTGCCAGCAGCCAACCTAACGAAAAACTGTTTTTT.

The chain joins TRBV5-1 to TRBJ1-2, with a tentative D call TRBD1 (5 bases). CDR1 is SGHRS and CDR2 is YFSETQ in the germline V gene. V was clipped by 0 bases and J by 7 bases, with 19 bases between them. The CDR3 spans 16 residues. CDR3 sequence reads: CASSLATIGWQGGYTF. The CDR3 nucleotides are TGCGCCAGCAGCTTGGCCACGATCGGGTGGCAGGGTGGCTACACCTTC.

The chain couples TRBV11-2 to TRBJ1-2; possibly TRBD1 for D (6 bases). This CDR3 comprises 14 residues. Trimming cost V 5 bases and J 7 bases, with 17 bases left between them. Germline CDR1 and CDR2: SGHAT and FQNNGV. The CDR3 DNA reads as TGTGCCAGCAGCCCGGCCGGGACAAATAGTGGCTACACCTTC. Translation gives CASSPAGTNSGYTF.

This sequence joins TRBV29-1 and TRBJ1-1; D might be TRBD1 (6 bases). CDR3 length equals 17 residues. CDR1 and CDR2 from the germline V gene are SQVTM and ANQGSEA. V was trimmed by 4 bases and J by 0 bases, leaving 21 bases between them. Written as DNA, the CDR3 is TGCAGCGTTGGACACGGGGACAACGGACTCATGAACACTGAAGCTTTCTTT. This sequence encodes CSVGHGDNGLMNTEAFF.

Only one count was recorded for this clone. This chain connects TRBV5-1 to TRBJ2-5, with a tentative D call TRBD2 (5 bases). Deletions cut 4 bases from V and 11 bases from J, with 15 bases between. Germline values: CDR1 SGHRS, CDR2 YFSETQ. This CDR3 comprises 12 residues. CDR3 coding DNA: TGCGCCAGCAGCCGGGTGGAGGCGGAGCAGTACTTC. It is translated as CASSRVEAEQYF.

The V and J genes are TRBV28 and TRBJ2-3; 9 bases match TRBD2. Germline V lookup: CDR1 MDHEN, CDR2 SYDVKM. The CDR3 has 15 residues. Losses at the gene ends were 7 bases for V and 8 bases for J; bases not matched to a gene: 13. The CDR3, as DNA: TGTGCCAGCACCGCTCTGGCGGGAGGGCCCCGTACGCAGTATTTT. This sequence encodes CASTALAGGPRTQYF.